This TCR beta chain was found in a study of shared clonotypes between healthy human individuals. Whole-study context: A donor's plate count was three for CD4 naive and three for CD4 memory; CD8 naive had two and CD8 memory one. The study, taken as a whole, reports: Naive CD4 clonotypes were shared across a few donors at 5% to 6%. What naive subsets generally showed was a larger estimated richness than memory subsets showed. The study found lower generation probabilities in non-shared clonotypes than in those shared by all four donors.

The table came from immunoSEQ multiplex PCR; TCRdb's copy has only in-frame clones and leaves some out. The sample gives roughly 2,500,000 clones, more than 85% of which show up once; 0.36% is in the top ten. With respect to this clone: Its target is not known.

This CDR3 has 14 residues. CDR1 is MNHNS and CDR2 is SASEGT in the germline V gene. V was pared by 10 bases and J by 4 bases, with 10 bases of the junction left unmatched. The J gene is TRBJ2-7, the V gene TRBV6-1; 10 bases agree with TRBD2. This clonotype was obtained from a man younger than 35 in good health. Some clones in this sample may be carry-over from other donors' samples. Sequenced: naive CD4+ T cells from PBMCs. The sample's subset: CD45RA+ positively selected. DNA of the CDR3: TGTGCCACGAACCAGCGGGAGGGCGCTTACGAGCAGTACTTC. Translation: CATNQREGAYEQYF.